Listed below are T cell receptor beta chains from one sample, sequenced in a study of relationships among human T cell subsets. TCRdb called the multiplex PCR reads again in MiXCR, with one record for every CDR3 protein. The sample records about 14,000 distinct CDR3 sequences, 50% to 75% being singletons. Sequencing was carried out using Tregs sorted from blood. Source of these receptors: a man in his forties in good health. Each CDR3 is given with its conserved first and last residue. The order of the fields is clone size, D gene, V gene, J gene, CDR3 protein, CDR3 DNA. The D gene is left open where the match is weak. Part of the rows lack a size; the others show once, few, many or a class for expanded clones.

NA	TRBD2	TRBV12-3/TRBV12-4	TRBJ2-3	CASSSSGLAYSTDTQYF	TGTGCCAGCAGTTCTTCCGGACTAGCATATAGCACAGATACGCAGTATTTT
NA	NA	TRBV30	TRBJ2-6	CAWTEGLSGANVLTF	TGTGCCTGGACCGAGGGGCTCTCTGGGGCCAACGTCCTGACTTTC
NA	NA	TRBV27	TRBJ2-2	CASSNGGLTGELFF	TGTGCCAGCAGTAATGGGGGGCTGACCGGGGAGCTGTTTTTT
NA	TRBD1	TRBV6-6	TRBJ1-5	CASSGTAGQPQHF	TGTGCCAGCAGTGGGACAGCAGGTCAGCCCCAGCATTTT
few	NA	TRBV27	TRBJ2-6	CASSSKARDSGANVLTF	TGTGCCAGCAGTTCGAAAGCTCGTGACTCTGGGGCCAACGTCCTGACTTTC
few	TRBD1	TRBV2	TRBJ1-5	CASSPRDRGQPQHF	TGTGCCAGCAGCCCCCGGGACAGAGGACAGCCCCAGCATTTT
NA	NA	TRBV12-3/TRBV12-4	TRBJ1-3	CASSLQGRRGNTIYF	TGTGCCAGCAGTTTACAGGGACGCCGTGGAAACACCATATATTTT
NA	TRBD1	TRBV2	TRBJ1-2	CASSDTGGLSYGYTF	TGTGCCAGCAGTGACACAGGGGGTCTGTCCTATGGCTACACCTTC
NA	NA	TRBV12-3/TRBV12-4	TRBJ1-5	CASSSGTPHNQPQHF	TGTGCCAGCAGTTCCGGGACACCTCACAATCAGCCCCAGCATTTT
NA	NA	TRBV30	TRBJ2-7	CAWSVLGQYEQYF	TGTGCCTGGAGTGTACTGGGGCAATACGAGCAGTACTTC
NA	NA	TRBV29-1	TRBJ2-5	CSIGPGRGTQYF	TGCAGCATTGGCCCCGGAAGAGGGACCCAGTACTTC
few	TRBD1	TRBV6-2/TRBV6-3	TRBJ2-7	CASSSQGVYEQYF	TGTGCCAGCAGTTCACAGGGGGTCTACGAGCAGTACTTC
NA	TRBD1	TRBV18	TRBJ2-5	CASSPLLLTGTDPEETQYF	TGTGCCAGCTCACCACTCCTCCTTACCGGGACAGACCCAGAAGAGACCCAGTACTTC
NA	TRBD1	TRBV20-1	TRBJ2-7	CSARGRGPVEQYF	TGCAGTGCTAGGGGCAGGGGGCCAGTCGAGCAGTACTTC
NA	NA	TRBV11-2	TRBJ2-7	CASSLGQGRYEQYF	TGTGCCAGCAGCTTAGGGCAGGGAAGGTACGAGCAGTACTTC
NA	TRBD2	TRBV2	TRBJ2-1	CASSELAGVYNEQFF	TGTGCCAGCAGTGAATTAGCGGGAGTTTACAATGAGCAGTTCTTC
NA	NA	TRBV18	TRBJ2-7	CASSPSGPQGQYF	TGTGCCAGCTCACCTTCGGGACCACAAGGGCAGTACTTC